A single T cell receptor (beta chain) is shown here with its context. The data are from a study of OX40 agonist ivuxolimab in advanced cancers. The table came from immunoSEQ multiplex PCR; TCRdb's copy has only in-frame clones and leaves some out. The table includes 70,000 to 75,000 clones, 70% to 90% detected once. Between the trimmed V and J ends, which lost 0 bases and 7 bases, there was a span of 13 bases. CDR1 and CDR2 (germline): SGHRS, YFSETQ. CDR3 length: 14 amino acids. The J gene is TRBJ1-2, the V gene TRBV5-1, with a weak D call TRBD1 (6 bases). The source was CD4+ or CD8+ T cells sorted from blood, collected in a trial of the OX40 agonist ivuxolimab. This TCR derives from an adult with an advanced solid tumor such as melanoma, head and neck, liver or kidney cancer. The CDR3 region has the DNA TGCGCCAGCAGCTTGGAGGGGGACCCTCTTGGCTACACCTTC. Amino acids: CASSLEGDPLGYTF.